This section outlines one TCR beta chain sequence together with its context. What it binds is not known. The germline CDR1 and CDR2 sequences are GTSNPN and SVGIG (reference sequence). J was trimmed by 3 bases and V by 5 bases; bases with no gene match: 0. This CDR3 region has 12 residues. PCR was performed using 60 Vbeta and 13 Jbeta primers. The assay was immunoSEQ multiplex PCR, and TCRdb's table has in-frame clones only and misses some. The top ten hold roughly 2.5% of the sample, which has over 200,000 clones, about 80% seen once. These data are taken from a study of cytomegalovirus exposure and HLA in healthy donors. Healthy individuals who donated bone marrow served as the donors. General study findings and limits: Excluded: some indistinguishable V segments such as TRBV6-2 and TRBV6-3.

The receptor was derived from a woman in her sixties in good health and CMV-seropositive. Sequenced sample: PBMCs. V is TRBV30 and J is TRBJ2-1; 8 bases are shared with TRBD1. The CDR3 DNA follows: TGTGCCTGGGGGACAGGCTACAATGAGCAGTTCTTC. Translating gives CAWGTGYNEQFF.